This T cell receptor beta chain was recovered during a study of cytomegalovirus exposure and HLA in healthy donors. General observations from the study: As was reported, the classifier diagnosed cytomegalovirus status with high specificity and sensitivity. Specificity of a few CMV-associated chains for CMV antigens was verified in vitro.

About this clone: The antigen is undetermined.

Germline lookup yields CDR1 WSHSY and CDR2 SAAADI. The CDR3 covers 15 residues. J lost 1 base, V lost 7 bases, and 5 bases had no gene match. Assay: immunoSEQ multiplex PCR; the TCRdb copy retains only in-frame clones and omits some. The profile shows roughly 310,000 clones, roughly 90% of them singletons. This chain links TRBV10-2 with TRBJ2-5; 11 nucleotides match TRBD2. The sequenced sample consisted of PBMCs. The sequence derives from a man aged 25-45 years in good health and CMV-seronegative. CDR3 in DNA: TGCGCCAGCACGGGACTAGCGGCCCTCCAAGAGACCCAGTACTTC. Translation gives CASTGLAALQETQYF.